This is a list of T cell receptor beta chains from one sample in a study of cytomegalovirus exposure and HLA in healthy donors. Clones were read by immunoSEQ multiplex PCR, and TCRdb kept only the in-frame ones, dropping some. The sample shows 150,000 or so clones, approximately 70% of them seen only once. Sample: PBMCs. These receptors all stem from a man aged 18 to 35 in good health and CMV-seropositive. CDR3s include the opening cysteine and the closing phenylalanine or tryptophan. The D gene is left open where the match is weak. Clone size is shown for a subset of rows, as once, few, many or a class of expanded clone.

DNA: TGTGCCAGCAGCCCGGGGACAGGCAAAAACATTCAGTACTTC
CDR3: CASSPGTGKNIQYF
D: TRBD1
V: TRBV9
size: few
J: TRBJ2-4

DNA: TGTGCCAGCAGCTTGGGGAGCTCTGGAAACACCATATATTTT
CDR3: CASSLGSSGNTIYF
D: -
V: TRBV5-8
size: -
J: TRBJ1-3

DNA: TGTGCCAGCAGCCCCGCACGGGCTAACTATGGCTACACCTTC
CDR3: CASSPARANYGYTF
D: -
V: TRBV9
size: -
J: TRBJ1-2

DNA: TGCAGCGTGGCCTTTACGGGCGGGAATGAGCAGTTCTTC
CDR3: CSVAFTGGNEQFF
D: -
V: TRBV29-1
size: -
J: TRBJ2-1

DNA: TGCGCCAGCAGCTTGGCCACAGGGTTGGAGAAACTGTTTTTT
CDR3: CASSLATGLEKLFF
D: -
V: TRBV5-1
size: -
J: TRBJ1-4

DNA: TGTGCCAGCACCTTCACAGGGGCAAACACCGGGGAGCTGTTTTTT
CDR3: CASTFTGANTGELFF
D: TRBD1
V: TRBV7-6
size: -
J: TRBJ2-2

DNA: TGCGCCAGCAGCCAACTCGGGGACAGGGGATCTGAAGCTTTCTTT
CDR3: CASSQLGDRGSEAFF
D: TRBD1
V: TRBV5-1
size: -
J: TRBJ1-1

DNA: TGTGCCAGTAGTATCTCCGGGACAGGGGGCATCGATGGCTACACCTTC
CDR3: CASSISGTGGIDGYTF
D: TRBD1
V: TRBV19
size: -
J: TRBJ1-2

DNA: TGTGCCAGCAGCCCCGAGATTCGCACTGAAGCTTTCTTT
CDR3: CASSPEIRTEAFF
D: -
V: TRBV9
size: -
J: TRBJ1-1

DNA: TGTGCCAGCAGCTTTCAAGCGGGGGGGGAAAATGAGCAGTTCTTC
CDR3: CASSFQAGGENEQFF
D: TRBD2
V: TRBV5-4
size: -
J: TRBJ2-1

DNA: TGTGCCAGCAGCAATCTGGGACAGGGGGCGAGCGGCTACACCTTC
CDR3: CASSNLGQGASGYTF
D: TRBD1
V: TRBV7-2
size: -
J: TRBJ1-2

DNA: TGCGCCAGCAGCCTCGGGACTAGCTCCTACAATGAGCAGTTCTTC
CDR3: CASSLGTSSYNEQFF
D: TRBD2
V: TRBV5-1
size: few
J: TRBJ2-1

DNA: TGTGCCAGCAGCGCGTCCCGGGACAGGGGAGGGTCGAATGGCTACACCTTC
CDR3: CASSASRDRGGSNGYTF
D: TRBD1
V: TRBV5-6
size: -
J: TRBJ1-2

DNA: TGTGCCAGCAGGCTGGACAGGGGGCTTGGCACTGAAGCTTTCTTT
CDR3: CASRLDRGLGTEAFF
D: TRBD1
V: TRBV6-1
size: many
J: TRBJ1-1

DNA: TGCGCCAGCAGCTTCGGGACAGGGAAGGTCCATGAGCAGTTCTTC
CDR3: CASSFGTGKVHEQFF
D: TRBD1
V: TRBV5-1
size: -
J: TRBJ2-1

DNA: TGCAGCGTTGTCCCGACAGGGTACTATGGCTACACCTTC
CDR3: CSVVPTGYYGYTF
D: TRBD1
V: TRBV29-1
size: -
J: TRBJ1-2

DNA: TGTGCCAGCAGTGGGACGGGTACGGCAGGGCACTACAATGAGCAGTTCTTC
CDR3: CASSGTGTAGHYNEQFF
D: -
V: TRBV2
size: -
J: TRBJ2-1

DNA: TGCGCCAGCAGCCAAGTCCTAGGACCCTCTCCGGGAGGCTACACCTTC
CDR3: CASSQVLGPSPGGYTF
D: -
V: TRBV4-1
size: -
J: TRBJ1-2

DNA: TGTGCCAGCAGCTCGAGAGGAGGGACAGGCCTTGAAGCTTTCTTT
CDR3: CASSSRGGTGLEAFF
D: TRBD1
V: TRBV11-2
size: -
J: TRBJ1-1

DNA: TGCGCCAGCAGCCCGGACACATATTATGGCTACACCTTC
CDR3: CASSPDTYYGYTF
D: -
V: TRBV5-1
size: once
J: TRBJ1-2

DNA: TGTGCCAGCAGCGAGGCCGGGACAGGGAACACTGAAGCTTTCTTT
CDR3: CASSEAGTGNTEAFF
D: TRBD1
V: TRBV9
size: few
J: TRBJ1-1

DNA: TGTGCCAGCAGCTTAGAGGGGCGGGGGGTAAACAATGAGCAGTTCTTC
CDR3: CASSLEGRGVNNEQFF
D: TRBD2
V: TRBV7-2
size: once
J: TRBJ2-1

DNA: TGTGCCAGCAGCTACACGACTAGCGGGGGGGCCAGAAATGAGCAGTTCTTC
CDR3: CASSYTTSGGARNEQFF
D: TRBD2
V: TRBV7-9
size: once
J: TRBJ2-1

DNA: TGTGCCAGCAGCTTACTAGCGGAGAATGAGCAGTTCTTC
CDR3: CASSLLAENEQFF
D: TRBD2
V: TRBV11-3
size: -
J: TRBJ2-1

DNA: TGTGCCAGCACGGCGCCAGGGGGAAAGGCTAATGAAAAACTGTTTTTT
CDR3: CASTAPGGKANEKLFF
D: TRBD1
V: TRBV28
size: -
J: TRBJ1-4

DNA: TGTGCCAGCAGTTACGGGGCAGCGAACACCGGGGAGCTGTTTTTT
CDR3: CASSYGAANTGELFF
D: -
V: TRBV6-6
size: -
J: TRBJ2-2

DNA: TGTGCCAGCAGTGTCCCGGGACTATACAATGAGCAGTTCTTC
CDR3: CASSVPGLYNEQFF
D: TRBD2
V: TRBV6-1
size: -
J: TRBJ2-1

DNA: TGTGCCAGCAGTGAACCTACAGGGGCTGGAAACACCATATATTTT
CDR3: CASSEPTGAGNTIYF
D: TRBD1
V: TRBV25-1
size: few
J: TRBJ1-3

DNA: TGCGCCAGCAGTCCTATAGGGGGGGGGCCGACTGAAGCTTTCTTT
CDR3: CASSPIGGGPTEAFF
D: -
V: TRBV23-1
size: few
J: TRBJ1-1

DNA: TGTGCCAGCAGTTTGTCGGGGGGAATGGTGAACACTGAAGCTTTCTTT
CDR3: CASSLSGGMVNTEAFF
D: -
V: TRBV27
size: -
J: TRBJ1-1

DNA: TGCGCCAGCAGCTTGGTAGGAGGGCAAGAGACCCAGTACTTC
CDR3: CASSLVGGQETQYF
D: -
V: TRBV5-1
size: -
J: TRBJ2-5

DNA: TGTGCCAGCAGTGAATCCGGGGGGGGGTATCAGCCCCAGCATTTT
CDR3: CASSESGGGYQPQHF
D: -
V: TRBV6-1
size: -
J: TRBJ1-5

DNA: TGTGCCAGCAGTTACCCCAGGGCAGGGAACACTGAAGCTTTCTTT
CDR3: CASSYPRAGNTEAFF
D: -
V: TRBV6-5
size: -
J: TRBJ1-1

DNA: TGTGCCAGCAGCCCAGATAGCGGGGGGGCGCGGACCGGGGAGCTGTTTTTT
CDR3: CASSPDSGGARTGELFF
D: TRBD2
V: TRBV7-2
size: -
J: TRBJ2-2

DNA: TGTGCTAGTGGTTTGACGACCACAGGGAGGGATGAGCAGTTCTTC
CDR3: CASGLTTTGRDEQFF
D: -
V: TRBV12-5
size: -
J: TRBJ2-1